This T cell receptor (beta chain) was sequenced during a study of T-cell reconstitution after alpha-beta-depleted transplantation in children (dated by TCRdb to between 2015 and 2016). About the full investigation: T-cell immune reconstitution after TCRalphabeta/CD19-depleted allogeneic hematopoietic cell transplantation in children was quantitatively tracked in the study by means of TCR repertoire profiling.

V loses 3 bases, J loses 0 bases, and the germline ends lie 15 bases apart. The germline V gene (reference sequence) yields DFQATT for CDR1 and SNEGSKA for CDR2. The CDR3, from cysteine to phenylalanine, totals 16 residues. CDR3 DNA only is kept here, 48 bases in frame from base 1. In this sample, this clonotype turned up a few times. Its recognized antigen is unknown. The input lacks base qualities; no much larger clone sits a single base away. The library came from PCR. Instrument used: Illumina HiSeq 2500. TCR libraries were prepared with molecular barcoding, using unique molecular identifiers to normalize TCRbeta repertoire quantification. TCRdb applied fastp at Q25 and MiXCR to the public reads, then kept only in-frame beta chains. Each entry merges the rows of one CDR3 protein and shows their most common DNA and genes. Recorded for this sample are about 400,000 distinct CDR3 sequences; about a fifth of them occurred a single time. Together, the top ten hold 3% to 4.5% of the sample.

The sequence joins TRBV20-1 to TRBJ2-1, and possibly TRBD1, on 6 matching bases. The sequencing here drew on PBMCs from the stem cell graft donor, taken from the stem cell graft. The sequence was obtained from a human donor who donated a stem cell graft to a child with acute myeloid leukemia. The CDR3 sequence is CSASPPGVSSYNEQFF. The bases read TGCAGTGCTAGCCCCCCAGGGGTGAGCTCCTACAATGAGCAGTTCTTC.